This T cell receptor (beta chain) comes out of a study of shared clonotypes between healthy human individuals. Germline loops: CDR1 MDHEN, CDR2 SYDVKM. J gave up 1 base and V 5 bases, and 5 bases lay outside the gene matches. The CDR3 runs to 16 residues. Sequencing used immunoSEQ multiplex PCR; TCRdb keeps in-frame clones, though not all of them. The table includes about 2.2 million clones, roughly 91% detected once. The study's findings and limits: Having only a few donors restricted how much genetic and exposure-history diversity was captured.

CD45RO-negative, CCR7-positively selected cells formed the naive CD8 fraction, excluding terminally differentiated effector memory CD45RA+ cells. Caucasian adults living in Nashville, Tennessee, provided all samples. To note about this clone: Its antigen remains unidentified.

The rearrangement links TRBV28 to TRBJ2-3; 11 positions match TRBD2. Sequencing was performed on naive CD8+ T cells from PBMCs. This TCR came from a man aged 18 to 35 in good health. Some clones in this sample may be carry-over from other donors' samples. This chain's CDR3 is CASSPLAGAGTDTQYF. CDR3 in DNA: TGTGCCAGCAGTCCACTAGCGGGAGCGGGCACAGATACGCAGTATTTT.